Presented here are 18 T cell receptor beta chains from one specimen sequenced in a study of T cell responses to AZD1222 COVID-19 vaccine. Here immunoSEQ multiplex PCR was the method, and the copy in TCRdb shows in-frame clones only, minus some. Among around 140,000 clones listed, roughly 89% were seen once. Material: peripheral blood, obtained on day 0 of AZD1222 vaccination. The receptors shown here come from an adult in good health.

The chain recombines TRBV27 with TRBJ1-1; TRBD1 might be the D (5 bases). The V and J ends lost 5 bases and 1 base respectively, with 14 bases between them. The CDR3 sequence is 15 residues long. Looked up from germline, CDR1 is MNHEY and CDR2 is SMNVEV (reference sequence). The CDR3 is CASSRRTRTNTEAFF. CDR3 DNA sequence: TGTGCCAGCAGTCGAAGGACAAGGACGAACACTGAAGCTTTCTTT.

The gene calls are TRBV9 and TRBJ1-1, with TRBD1 matching 7 bases. Germline loops: CDR1 SGDLS, CDR2 YYNGEE. V lost 0 bases to trimming and J lost 7 bases; unmatched junction nucleotides: 9. This CDR3 has 15 amino acids. The CDR3 sequence: CASSVDPGTANEAFF. CDR3 sequence (DNA): TGTGCCAGCAGCGTAGACCCCGGGACAGCTAATGAAGCTTTCTTT.

This sequence joins TRBV6-5 and TRBJ1-1; no definite D call. Germline V gene lookup returns CDR1 MNHEY and CDR2 SVGAGI. The CDR3 has 11 amino acids. V was cut by 9 bases and J by 5 bases, with 10 bases left in between. CDR3 in amino acids: CASKRVTEAFF. The CDR3 nucleotides read TGTGCCAGTAAGAGGGTAACTGAAGCTTTCTTT.

This clone was seen a single time. This chain uses TRBV4-1 with TRBJ1-2; D gene uncertain. The V end lost 2 bases, the J end lost 2 bases, and 12 bases lay between the germline ends. The CDR3 extends over 15 amino acids. Germline assignment: CDR1 MGHRA and CDR2 YSYEKL. The CDR3 protein is CASSQNDKGNYGYTF. As DNA, the CDR3 is TGCGCCAGCAGCCAAAATGATAAGGGAAACTATGGCTACACCTTC.

Of note for this clone: The junction shows a germline mismatch at one end, possibly a read error. J is TRBJ1-2 and V is TRBV12-3 or TRBV12-4; no reliable D call. This CDR3 contains 11 residues. The CDR3 spells CASSFPGVLSF. DNA for the CDR3: TGTGCCAGCAGTTTCCCCGGAGTCTTAAGCTTC.

The chain links TRBV19 to TRBJ2-7, with 9 bases fitting TRBD2. Germline-derived CDR1 and CDR2 are LNHDA and SQIVND (reference sequence). This CDR3 is built from 14 residues. Trimming removed 6 bases from V and 0 bases from J; junction bases left unmatched: 3. The CDR3 reads CASRTSGSSYEQYF. DNA of the CDR3: TGTGCCAGTAGGACTAGCGGCAGCTCCTACGAGCAGTACTTC.

The CDR3 region is CASSERWRETQYF. As DNA, the CDR3 is TGTGCCAGCAGTGAACGCTGGAGAGAGACCCAGTACTTC. The chain has TRBV25-1 and TRBJ2-5, with D hard to call. This CDR3 comprises 13 residues. The V end lost 2 bases, the J end lost 4 bases, and 8 bases lay between the germline ends. Germline V gene lookup returns CDR1 MGHDK and CDR2 SYGVNS.

Concerning this clone: Sequence at one end of the junction differs from germline and may be a read error. The genes are TRBV3-1 (or the pseudogene TRBV3-2) and TRBJ2-7; 8 nucleotides align to TRBD2. The germline CDR1 and CDR2 sequences are LGHDT and YNNKEL (reference sequence). The CDR3 is 12 amino acids. Written as DNA, the CDR3 is TGTGCCAGCAGCCGTCGGGAGGGAGGGGAGTGCTTC. As protein: CASSRREGGECF.

This clone showed up just once. The V call is TRBV6-5, the J call TRBJ1-1, with D unresolved. This CDR3 comprises 15 residues. Germline values: CDR1 MNHEY, CDR2 SVGAGI. Trimming took 5 bases from V and 4 from J, leaving 17 bases between them. CDR3 sequence: CASSRLRFAGTEAFF. The CDR3 DNA reads as TGTGCCAGCAGTCGCCTTCGGTTTGCCGGCACTGAAGCTTTCTTT.

The chain is built from TRBV21-1 and TRBJ2-3; the D call in the table, TRBD2, was not verified against the DNA. TRBV21-1 is an annotated pseudogene. This CDR3 has 15 amino acids. In DNA, the CDR3 is TGTGCCAGCAGCAAAGAAACTCCTAGCACAGATACGCAGTATTTT. Protein sequence: CASSKETPSTDTQYF.

The chain recombines TRBV4-1 with TRBJ1-1; 11 bases match TRBD1. Per germline, CDR1 MGHRA and CDR2 YSYEKL. The junction had 8 bases not matched to a gene; V was cut back by 4 bases and J by 4 bases. CDR3 size: 16 residues. This chain's CDR3 is CASSLPRGTGGTEAFF. CDR3 coding DNA: TGCGCCAGCAGCCTCCCTAGGGGGACAGGGGGCACTGAAGCTTTCTTT.

This clone has more than one count but fewer than ten. This chain connects TRBV4-2 to TRBJ2-7; perhaps TRBD1 as D (6 bases). CDR3 size: 14 residues. V was trimmed by 1 base and J by 3 bases, leaving 10 bases between them. Germline-derived CDR1 and CDR2 are LGHNA and YNFKEQ. The CDR3 sequence: CASSQVGGDYEQYF. In nucleotides, the CDR3 is TGTGCCAGCAGCCAAGTAGGGGGTGACTACGAGCAGTACTTC.

J is TRBJ1-1 and V is TRBV5-1; tentative D call: TRBD1 (6 bases). The germline V gene encodes CDR1 SGHRS and CDR2 YFSETQ. CDR3 length: 15 amino acids. V was clipped by 3 bases and J by 6 bases, with 18 bases between them. CDR3 sequence (DNA): TGCGCCAGCAGCTATCACAGGGTAGCTAACTCTGAAGCTTTCTTT. As protein: CASSYHRVANSEAFF.

The chain has TRBV7-9 and TRBJ1-3; 9 bases map to TRBD1. Per the germline V gene, CDR1 is SEHNR and CDR2 is FQNEAQ (reference sequence). The CDR3 loop spans 16 amino acids. V shed 3 bases and J 2 bases; nucleotides not matched to a gene: 5. CDR3 nucleotides: TGTGCCAGCAGCTTGGGACAGGGTATAGCTGGAAACACCATATATTTT. Amino acid sequence: CASSLGQGIAGNTIYF.

The chain combines TRBV7-9 with TRBJ1-4, with 9 bases that match TRBD1. The germline V gene encodes CDR1 SEHNR and CDR2 FQNEAQ (reference sequence). J gave up 5 bases and V 1 base, and 14 bases lay outside the gene matches. The CDR3 totals 19 residues. The CDR3 region has the DNA TGTGCCAGCAGCTTAGTGGGATTGATGCCGGGACAGGGAAATGAAAAACTGTTTTTT. Translation: CASSLVGLMPGQGNEKLFF.

The J gene is TRBJ2-5, the V gene TRBV10-3; D unclear. The CDR3 has 13 amino acids. The V end was cut by 4 bases, the J end by 5 bases, with 11 bases between. Germline CDR1 ENHRY, CDR2 SYGVKD. The DNA of the CDR3 is TGTGCCATCAGTGTGCGAAGTTCTGAGACCCAGTACTTC. Protein: CAISVRSSETQYF.

The chain has TRBV6-6 and TRBJ2-1; either TRBD1 or TRBD2 may supply D (5 bases each). V shed 2 bases and J shed 3 bases, with 8 bases lying between them. The V gene's germline CDR1 is MNHNY and CDR2 SVGAGI (reference sequence). The CDR3 spans 14 residues. CDR3 loop: CASSYGTDYNEQFF. For the CDR3, the DNA is TGTGCCAGCAGTTACGGGACCGACTACAATGAGCAGTTCTTC.

This chain links TRBV11-2 with TRBJ2-1; 7 bases align to TRBD2. The CDR3 is 15 residues long. Looked up from germline, CDR1 is SGHAT and CDR2 is FQNNGV. V gave up 4 bases and J gave up 7 bases; unmatched junction bases: 10. The CDR3 DNA is TGTGCCAGCAGCTCTCTCAGCGGGAAGTGGAATGAGCAGTTCTTC. Amino acid sequence: CASSSLSGKWNEQFF.